The rows below give T cell receptor beta chains drawn from one sample of a study of T cell responses to AZD1222 COVID-19 vaccine. Assay: immunoSEQ multiplex PCR; the TCRdb copy retains only in-frame clones and omits some. The sample lists some 180,000 clones, 94% seen once, with about 1.5% in the top ten. The source material was peripheral blood, sampled 28 days after the second AZD1222 dose. All receptors come from an adult who received the AZD1222 COVID-19 vaccine. The CDR3 runs from the conserved cysteine through the conserved F or W. The order of the fields is V gene, clone size, D gene, J gene, CDR3 DNA, CDR3 protein. D genes are given only for firm matches. Expanded clones get a size class; other rows say once, few or many, or leave the size out.

v_call: TRBV29-1; clone_size: NA; d_call: NA; j_call: TRBJ1-1; cdr3_nt: TGCAGCGTTTTTAAGGGCACTGAAGCTTTCTTT; cdr3_aa: CSVFKGTEAFF
v_call: TRBV28; clone_size: NA; d_call: TRBD1; j_call: TRBJ1-5; cdr3_nt: TGTGCCAGCAGTTTTACCGGGACAGGAGATAGCAATCAGCCCCAGCATTTT; cdr3_aa: CASSFTGTGDSNQPQHF
v_call: TRBV5-4; clone_size: NA; d_call: NA; j_call: TRBJ2-2; cdr3_nt: TGTGCCAGCAGTCCCGGGAAGAAGAACACCGGGGAGCTGTTTTTT; cdr3_aa: CASSPGKKNTGELFF
v_call: TRBV6-5; clone_size: once; d_call: TRBD1; j_call: TRBJ1-2; cdr3_nt: TGTGCCAGCAGGGAGACAGGGGCAAGGTATGGCTACACCTTC; cdr3_aa: CASRETGARYGYTF
v_call: TRBV19; clone_size: NA; d_call: TRBD1; j_call: TRBJ1-5; cdr3_nt: TGTGCCAGTAGTATAGATCCTTGGACAGGGGATCAGCCCCAGCATTTT; cdr3_aa: CASSIDPWTGDQPQHF
v_call: TRBV18; clone_size: NA; d_call: NA; j_call: TRBJ1-1; cdr3_nt: TGTGCCAGCTCCCTATACGCAGGGAACACTGAAGCTTTCTTT; cdr3_aa: CASSLYAGNTEAFF
v_call: TRBV4-1; clone_size: NA; d_call: NA; j_call: TRBJ2-7; cdr3_nt: TGCGCCAGCAGCCAAGGCTTCGGGTCGCGGGTTGGTTCCTACGAGCAGTACTTC; cdr3_aa: CASSQGFGSRVGSYEQYF
v_call: TRBV6-6; clone_size: NA; d_call: NA; j_call: TRBJ1-3; cdr3_nt: TGTGCCAGCAGTTCCGATGGGAGTGCCATATATTTT; cdr3_aa: CASSSDGSAIYF
v_call: TRBV5-4; clone_size: NA; d_call: NA; j_call: TRBJ2-5; cdr3_nt: TGTGCCAGCAGCGCTCCACAGGAGACCCAGTACTTC; cdr3_aa: CASSAPQETQYF
v_call: TRBV28; clone_size: NA; d_call: NA; j_call: TRBJ1-4; cdr3_nt: TGTGCCAGCAGCCCTTTCGACCACCCTAATGAAAAACTGTTTTTT; cdr3_aa: CASSPFDHPNEKLFF
v_call: TRBV11-3; clone_size: few; d_call: TRBD1; j_call: TRBJ1-1; cdr3_nt: TGTGCCAGCAGCTACAGGGGCACTGAAGCTTTCTTT; cdr3_aa: CASSYRGTEAFF
v_call: TRBV11-2; clone_size: once; d_call: NA; j_call: TRBJ2-7; cdr3_nt: TGTGCCAGCAGCCCCGACAGCTACGAGCAGTACTTC; cdr3_aa: CASSPDSYEQYF
v_call: TRBV4-3; clone_size: NA; d_call: TRBD2; j_call: TRBJ2-7; cdr3_nt: TGCGCCAGCAGCCAAGGGACTAGCGGGAACTACGAGCAGTACTTC; cdr3_aa: CASSQGTSGNYEQYF
v_call: TRBV19; clone_size: NA; d_call: NA; j_call: TRBJ2-7; cdr3_nt: TGTGCCAGTAGTCTGACAGGCCGCTCCTACGAGCAGTACTTC; cdr3_aa: CASSLTGRSYEQYF
v_call: TRBV30; clone_size: NA; d_call: NA; j_call: TRBJ1-2; cdr3_nt: TGTGCCTGGAGTGACTATAAGGCTTATGGCTACACCTTC; cdr3_aa: CAWSDYKAYGYTF
v_call: TRBV2; clone_size: NA; d_call: TRBD1; j_call: TRBJ1-1; cdr3_nt: TGTGCCAGCAGAAGGGGGCAGGAGAACACTGAAGCTTTCTTT; cdr3_aa: CASRRGQENTEAFF
v_call: TRBV9; clone_size: NA; d_call: NA; j_call: TRBJ1-1; cdr3_nt: TGTGCCAGCAGCGCGAAGGGAACAGGAGTGAACACTGAAGCTTTCTTT; cdr3_aa: CASSAKGTGVNTEAFF
v_call: TRBV12-3/TRBV12-4; clone_size: NA; d_call: TRBD2; j_call: TRBJ2-5; cdr3_nt: TGTGCCAGCAGCAGGGACTACCTAGAGACCCAGTACTTC; cdr3_aa: CASSRDYLETQYF
v_call: TRBV7-8; clone_size: NA; d_call: NA; j_call: TRBJ1-2; cdr3_nt: TGTGCCAGCAGCCAAATGGAGGGGCCCCACTATGGCTACACCTTC; cdr3_aa: CASSQMEGPHYGYTF
v_call: TRBV6-4; clone_size: NA; d_call: NA; j_call: TRBJ1-5; cdr3_nt: TGTGCCAGTAGCAATCAGCCCCAGCATTTT; cdr3_aa: CASSNQPQHF
v_call: TRBV6-6; clone_size: NA; d_call: NA; j_call: TRBJ2-1; cdr3_nt: TGTGCCAGCAGCTTGGTGTCGCGGGAGCAGTTCTTC; cdr3_aa: CASSLVSREQFF
v_call: TRBV11-2; clone_size: NA; d_call: NA; j_call: TRBJ2-2; cdr3_nt: TGTGCCAGCAGCTTAGTAGGTGGACTAAACACCGGGGAGCTGTTTTTT; cdr3_aa: CASSLVGGLNTGELFF
v_call: TRBV7-2; clone_size: NA; d_call: NA; j_call: TRBJ2-7; cdr3_nt: TGTGCCAGCAGCTTAGACATTGTGACGGGAGTAGGGCAGTACTTC; cdr3_aa: CASSLDIVTGVGQYF
v_call: TRBV7-9; clone_size: NA; d_call: TRBD1; j_call: TRBJ1-2; cdr3_nt: TGTGCCAGCAGCCCCCGAACTCGTGGACAGGGGAGAAACTATGGCTACACCTTC; cdr3_aa: CASSPRTRGQGRNYGYTF
v_call: TRBV28; clone_size: NA; d_call: TRBD1; j_call: TRBJ1-3; cdr3_nt: TGTGCCAGCCGGCCGGGACAGCACTCTGGAAACACCATATATTTT; cdr3_aa: CASRPGQHSGNTIYF
v_call: TRBV12-3/TRBV12-4; clone_size: NA; d_call: NA; j_call: TRBJ1-1; cdr3_nt: TGTGCCAGCAGCCCTACAGGGTACGCTGAAGCTTTCTTT; cdr3_aa: CASSPTGYAEAFF
v_call: TRBV3-1/TRBV3-2; clone_size: NA; d_call: NA; j_call: TRBJ1-6; cdr3_nt: TGTGCCAGCAGCCAAGTGAAGGCAGGAGACGATTCACCCCTCCACTTT; cdr3_aa: CASSQVKAGDDSPLHF
v_call: TRBV7-6; clone_size: NA; d_call: NA; j_call: TRBJ1-6; cdr3_nt: TGTGCCAGCAGCTTAGAAACCTCCCTAAGATCTTCACCCCTCCACTTT; cdr3_aa: CASSLETSLRSSPLHF
v_call: TRBV28; clone_size: NA; d_call: NA; j_call: TRBJ1-5; cdr3_nt: TGTGCCAGCAGAAAGGAGGAAGGGGGAAATCAGCCCCAGCATTTT; cdr3_aa: CASRKEEGGNQPQHF
v_call: TRBV10-3; clone_size: once; d_call: TRBD1; j_call: TRBJ2-2; cdr3_nt: TGTGCCATCAGTGGCGACAGGGCGGACGGGGAGCTGTTTTTT; cdr3_aa: CAISGDRADGELFF
v_call: TRBV4-1; clone_size: NA; d_call: NA; j_call: TRBJ1-4; cdr3_nt: TGCGCCAGCAGCCTCCGCGGGAATGAAAAACTGTTTTTT; cdr3_aa: CASSLRGNEKLFF
v_call: TRBV11-2; clone_size: NA; d_call: TRBD1; j_call: TRBJ1-3; cdr3_nt: TGTGCCAGCAGTCCGGACAGGGGGCGAAACACCATATATTTT; cdr3_aa: CASSPDRGRNTIYF
v_call: TRBV7-8; clone_size: NA; d_call: TRBD1; j_call: TRBJ2-2; cdr3_nt: TGTGCCAGCAGTTACGGACAGGGGCGAGTCGGGGAGCTGTTTTTT; cdr3_aa: CASSYGQGRVGELFF
v_call: TRBV5-1; clone_size: NA; d_call: TRBD2; j_call: TRBJ2-5; cdr3_nt: TGCGCCAGCGCGCCGGGACTAGCGAACTACCAAGAGACCCAGTACTTC; cdr3_aa: CASAPGLANYQETQYF
v_call: TRBV5-5; clone_size: NA; d_call: NA; j_call: TRBJ1-3; cdr3_nt: TGTGCCAGCAGCTTGGAAGGGGAGAACACCATATATTTT; cdr3_aa: CASSLEGENTIYF
v_call: TRBV19; clone_size: NA; d_call: TRBD1; j_call: TRBJ1-5; cdr3_nt: TGTGCCAGTAGTGCCCGACAGGGAACAGGTCAGCCCCAGCATTTT; cdr3_aa: CASSARQGTGQPQHF
v_call: TRBV15; clone_size: NA; d_call: TRBD2; j_call: TRBJ2-1; cdr3_nt: TGTGCCACCAGCAGAGAGTCTAGCGGGAGTAATGAGCAGTTCTTC; cdr3_aa: CATSRESSGSNEQFF
v_call: TRBV6-2/TRBV6-3; clone_size: NA; d_call: NA; j_call: TRBJ1-1; cdr3_nt: TGTGCCAGCAGTTACTCGAGTATGGGGGCGAACACTGAAGCTTTCTTT; cdr3_aa: CASSYSSMGANTEAFF
v_call: TRBV3-1/TRBV3-2; clone_size: NA; d_call: NA; j_call: TRBJ2-4; cdr3_nt: TGTGCCAGCAGCCAAGCCCGTTCAAACATTCAGTACTTC; cdr3_aa: CASSQARSNIQYF